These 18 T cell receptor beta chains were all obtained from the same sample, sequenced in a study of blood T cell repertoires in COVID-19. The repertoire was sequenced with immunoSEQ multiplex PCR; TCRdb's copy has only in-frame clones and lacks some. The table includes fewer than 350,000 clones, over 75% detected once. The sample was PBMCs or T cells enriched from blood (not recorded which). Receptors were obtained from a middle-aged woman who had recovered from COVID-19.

Written as DNA, the CDR3 is TGTGCCAGCAGCATTTCAGGTAGCAATCAGCCCCAGCATTTT. This sequence encodes CASSISGSNQPQHF. This chain joins TRBV28 and TRBJ1-5, with D uncertain. The CDR3 has 14 amino acids. Germline CDR1 and CDR2: MDHEN and SYDVKM. The V gene lost 6 bases and the J gene lost 0 bases, with 9 bases spanning the gap.

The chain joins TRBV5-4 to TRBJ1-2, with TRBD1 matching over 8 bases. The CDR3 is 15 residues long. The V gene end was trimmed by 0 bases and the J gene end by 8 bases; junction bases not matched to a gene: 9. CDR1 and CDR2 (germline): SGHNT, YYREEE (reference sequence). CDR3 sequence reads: CASSLVRTGTNGYTF. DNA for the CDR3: TGTGCCAGCAGCTTGGTTCGGACAGGGACGAACGGCTACACCTTC.

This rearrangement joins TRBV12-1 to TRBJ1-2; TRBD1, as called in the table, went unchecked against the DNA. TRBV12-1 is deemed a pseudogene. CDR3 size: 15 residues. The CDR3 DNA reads TGTGCCAGCAGCTCTACCCCCCAGGGTAACTATGGCTACACCTTC. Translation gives CASSSTPQGNYGYTF.

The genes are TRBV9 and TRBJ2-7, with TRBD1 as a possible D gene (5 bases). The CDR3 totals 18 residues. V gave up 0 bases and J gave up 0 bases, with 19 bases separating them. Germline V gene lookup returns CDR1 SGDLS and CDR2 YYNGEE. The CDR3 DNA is TGTGCCAGCAGCGTAGGACCCTCAGACAGTCTGAGCTCCTACGAGCAGTACTTC. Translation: CASSVGPSDSLSSYEQYF.

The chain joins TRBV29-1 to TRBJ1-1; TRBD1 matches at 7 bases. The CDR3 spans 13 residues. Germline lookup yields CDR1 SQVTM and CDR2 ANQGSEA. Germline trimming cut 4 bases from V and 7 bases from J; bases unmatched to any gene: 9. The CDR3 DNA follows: TGCAGCGTTGTACTCCGGGACAGATTTGAAGCTTTCTTT. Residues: CSVVLRDRFEAFF.

CDR3 nucleotides: TGCGCCAGCAGCGGGACAGGGGATGAGCAGTTCTTC. It yields the protein CASSGTGDEQFF. V is TRBV4-1 and J is TRBJ2-1; TRBD1 aligns across 10 bases. Germline V CDR1 and CDR2: MGHRA, YSYEKL. V was clipped by 5 bases and J by 8 bases; unmatched bases: 0. The CDR3 has 12 residues.

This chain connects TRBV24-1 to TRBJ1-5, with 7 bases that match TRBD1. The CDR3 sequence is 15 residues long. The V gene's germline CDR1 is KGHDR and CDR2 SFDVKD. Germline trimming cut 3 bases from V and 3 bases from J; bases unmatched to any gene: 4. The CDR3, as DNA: TGTGCCACCAGTGATCCTACAGGGGTCAATCAGCCCCAGCATTTT. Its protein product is CATSDPTGVNQPQHF.

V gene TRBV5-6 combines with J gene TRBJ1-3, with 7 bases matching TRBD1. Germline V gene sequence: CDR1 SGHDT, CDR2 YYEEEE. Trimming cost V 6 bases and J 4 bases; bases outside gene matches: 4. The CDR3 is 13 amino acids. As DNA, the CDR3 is TGTGCCAGCACCCAGACAGGGGGAAACACCATATATTTT. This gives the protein CASTQTGGNTIYF.

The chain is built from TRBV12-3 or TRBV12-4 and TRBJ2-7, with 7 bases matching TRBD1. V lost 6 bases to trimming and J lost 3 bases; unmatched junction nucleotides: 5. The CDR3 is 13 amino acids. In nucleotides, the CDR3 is TGTGCCAGCAGACGGACAGGTCGCTACGAGCAGTACTTC. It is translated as CASRRTGRYEQYF.

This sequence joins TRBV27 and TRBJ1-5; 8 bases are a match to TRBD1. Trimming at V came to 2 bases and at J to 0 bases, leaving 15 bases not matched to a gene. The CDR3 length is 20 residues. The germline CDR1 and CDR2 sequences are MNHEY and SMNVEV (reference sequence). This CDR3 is CASSLIGGGRGLLSNQPQHF. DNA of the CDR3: TGTGCCAGCAGTTTAATAGGTGGGGGCAGGGGGCTCCTTAGCAATCAGCCCCAGCATTTT.

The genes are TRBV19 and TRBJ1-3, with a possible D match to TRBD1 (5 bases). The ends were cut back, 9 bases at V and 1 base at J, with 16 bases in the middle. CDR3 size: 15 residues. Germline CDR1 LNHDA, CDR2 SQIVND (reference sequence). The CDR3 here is CARPGLGGSGNTIYF. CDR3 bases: TGTGCCAGGCCGGGACTCGGGGGTTCTGGAAACACCATATATTTT.

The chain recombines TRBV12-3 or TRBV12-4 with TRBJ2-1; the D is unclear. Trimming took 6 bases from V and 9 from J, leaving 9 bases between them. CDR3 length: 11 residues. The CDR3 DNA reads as TGTGCCAGCAGCACACCCAGTGAGCAGTTCTTC. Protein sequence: CASSTPSEQFF.

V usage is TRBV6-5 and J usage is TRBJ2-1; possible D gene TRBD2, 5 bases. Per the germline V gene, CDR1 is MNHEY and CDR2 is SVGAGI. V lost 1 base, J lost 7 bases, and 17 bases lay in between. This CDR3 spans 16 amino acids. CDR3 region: CASSYFNRELRNEQFF. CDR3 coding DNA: TGTGCCAGCAGTTACTTTAACCGGGAATTGAGGAATGAGCAGTTCTTC.

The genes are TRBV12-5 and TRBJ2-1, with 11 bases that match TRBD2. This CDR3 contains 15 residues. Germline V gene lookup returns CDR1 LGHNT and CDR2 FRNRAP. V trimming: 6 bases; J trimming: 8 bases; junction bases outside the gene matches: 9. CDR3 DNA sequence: TGTGCTAGTGGGGAAGGTAGCGGGAGGGCCGATGAGCAGTTCTTC. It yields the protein CASGEGSGRADEQFF.

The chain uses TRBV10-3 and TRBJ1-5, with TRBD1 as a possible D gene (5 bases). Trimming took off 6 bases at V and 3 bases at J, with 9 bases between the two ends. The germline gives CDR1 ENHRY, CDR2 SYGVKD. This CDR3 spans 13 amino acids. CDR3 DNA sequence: TGTGCCATCAGGCTGACAGTCAATCAGCCCCAGCATTTT. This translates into CAIRLTVNQPQHF.

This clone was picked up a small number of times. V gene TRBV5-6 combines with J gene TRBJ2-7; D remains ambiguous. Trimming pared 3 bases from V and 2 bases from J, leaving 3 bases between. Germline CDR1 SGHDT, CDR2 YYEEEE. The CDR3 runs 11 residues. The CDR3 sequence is CASSSTYEQYF. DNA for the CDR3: TGTGCCAGCAGCTCCACCTACGAGCAGTACTTC.

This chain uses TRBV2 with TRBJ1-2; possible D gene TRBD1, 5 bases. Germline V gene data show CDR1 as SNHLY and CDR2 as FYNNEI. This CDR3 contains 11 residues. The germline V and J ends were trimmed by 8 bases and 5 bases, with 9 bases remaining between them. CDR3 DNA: TGTGCCAGCGGGCGGGGGTATGGCTACACCTTC. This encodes CASGRGYGYTF.

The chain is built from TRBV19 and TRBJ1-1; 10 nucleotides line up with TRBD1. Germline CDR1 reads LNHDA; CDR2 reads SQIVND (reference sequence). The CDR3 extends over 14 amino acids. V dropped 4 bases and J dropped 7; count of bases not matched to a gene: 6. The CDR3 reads CASSTVGQGVEAFF. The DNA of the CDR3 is TGTGCCAGTAGTACCGTCGGACAGGGGGTTGAAGCTTTCTTT.